The present T cell receptor beta chain was sequenced within a study of blood T cells in healthy people across ages. Broader study findings: Researchers report that TCR beta diversity correlated strongly with naive T cell percentage. PBMC samples, being unsorted, prevented any conclusive comparison of naive and antigen-experienced cells.

A J-beta primer mix and a sample-barcoded 5' primer were used in a second PCR of about 7 to 12 cycles. There were at least 2.5 million CDR3-containing paired-end reads obtained from each sample. MiXCR was run by TCRdb on the 5' RACE reads, yielding one entry per CDR3 protein. The table has 750,000 to 850,000 distinct CDR3 sequences, approximately 25% seen once. This clonotype came up a few times. Its antigen remains unidentified. Trimming stripped 2 bases from V and 5 bases from J, with 15 bases between. CDR1 and CDR2 from the germline V gene are LGHNA and YSLEER. The CDR3 totals 15 residues. These data were likewise used in another study, on T cells of mothers and their children.

The receptor comes from a boy aged 5 to 17 in good health. Sequenced: blood. The V call is TRBV4-3, the J call TRBJ1-1, with D possibly matching TRBD1 (5 bases). CDR3 bases: TGCGCCAGCAGCCAAAGGGAGACGGGGGTAACTGAAGCTTTCTTT. Residues: CASSQRETGVTEAFF.